Listed here is a single TCR beta chain. At one end the junction does not follow the germline gene, possibly because of a read error. The sample belongs to a study of blood T cell repertoires in COVID-19. Study context: Acute-phase and convalescent COVID-19 samples originated in the United States, Italy and Spain. From T cells, B-cell-depleted T cells, or PBMCs came the material, which was cDNA or gDNA.

Original data processing: By means of reference gene primer amplification, nucleated cell counts were estimated. The table came from immunoSEQ multiplex PCR; TCRdb's copy has only in-frame clones and leaves some out. V and J calls plus clone size are reproduced from that table; the DNA served to infer D and trimming. The sample includes some 330,000 clones, 85% to 90% of them seen just once. Per the germline V gene, CDR1 is SGHRS and CDR2 is YFSETQ. This CDR3 comprises 15 residues. Enrollment of patients from Seattle took place during active infection, with longitudinal follow-up. The sequence was obtained from a woman aged 25 to 39 with COVID-19, enrolled during active disease. The genes are TRBV5-1 and TRBJ1-1; 8 bases align to TRBD1. The sequenced sample was peripheral blood. The CDR3 coding sequence is TGCGCCAGCAGCTCCCTGGACAGGGTGAAAACTGAAGCTTTCTTT. It is translated as CASSSLDRVKTEAFF.